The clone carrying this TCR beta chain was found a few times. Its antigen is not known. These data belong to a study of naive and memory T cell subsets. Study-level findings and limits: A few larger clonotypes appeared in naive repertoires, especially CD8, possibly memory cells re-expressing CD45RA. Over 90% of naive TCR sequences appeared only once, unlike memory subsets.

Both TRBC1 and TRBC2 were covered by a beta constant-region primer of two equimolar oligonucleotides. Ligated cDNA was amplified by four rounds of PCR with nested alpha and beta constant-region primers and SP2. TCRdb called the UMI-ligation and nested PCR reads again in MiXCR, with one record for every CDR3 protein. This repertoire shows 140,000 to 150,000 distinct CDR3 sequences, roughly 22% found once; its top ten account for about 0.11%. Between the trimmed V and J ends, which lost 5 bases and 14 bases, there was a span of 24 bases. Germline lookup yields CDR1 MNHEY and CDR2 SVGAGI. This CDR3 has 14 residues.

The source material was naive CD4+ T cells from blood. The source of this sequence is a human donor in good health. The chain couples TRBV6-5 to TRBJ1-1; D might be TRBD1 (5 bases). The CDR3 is CASSPSRGHRYQFF. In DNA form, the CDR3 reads TGTGCCAGCAGTCCCTCGAGGGGCCACCGGTATCAGTTCTTT.